These T cell receptor beta chains were read from a single sample in a study of blood T cell repertoires in COVID-19. TCRdb's copy holds only in-frame clones and misses some; the assay was immunoSEQ multiplex PCR. Of around 200,000 clones in the sample, 78% are singletons; the top ten hold approximately 3%. The sample was peripheral blood. The receptor source for this set is an elderly woman with active or convalescent COVID-19. CDR3s include the opening cysteine and the closing phenylalanine or tryptophan. A D gene is named only where the DNA matches it firmly. Only part of the rows carry a size: once, few, many, or a class if the clone is expanded.

V: TRBV30
size: few
D: -
J: TRBJ1-3
DNA: TGTGCCTGTGGACAGGGAAACACCATATATTTT
CDR3: CACGQGNTIYF

V: TRBV5-1
size: -
D: TRBD1
J: TRBJ1-1
DNA: TGCGCCAGCAGCTCCCGGACAGGGAACACTGAAGCTTTCTTT
CDR3: CASSSRTGNTEAFF

V: TRBV5-5
size: -
D: TRBD1
J: TRBJ1-2
DNA: TGTGCCAGCAGCAACCCAGGGGGCTCGTATGGCTACACCTTC
CDR3: CASSNPGGSYGYTF

V: TRBV5-6
size: -
D: -
J: TRBJ2-3
DNA: TGTGCCAGCAGCTTGAGTCCCACTAGCACAGATACGCAGTATTTT
CDR3: CASSLSPTSTDTQYF

V: TRBV7-2
size: -
D: -
J: TRBJ2-7
DNA: TGTGCCAGCAGCTTGGACTTTTACGAGCAGTACTTC
CDR3: CASSLDFYEQYF

V: TRBV3-1/TRBV3-2
size: few
D: TRBD1
J: TRBJ1-6
DNA: TGTGCCAGCAGCCCCCGACGGACAGGGTGGAATTCACCCCTCCACTTT
CDR3: CASSPRRTGWNSPLHF

V: TRBV5-8
size: -
D: TRBD1
J: TRBJ1-3
DNA: TGTGCCAGCAGCTTGACGGGACAGGGGACAGCTGGAAACACCATATATTTT
CDR3: CASSLTGQGTAGNTIYF

V: TRBV5-1
size: -
D: -
J: TRBJ1-4
DNA: TGCGCCAGCAGCTTGGTTTCAGGTATCAATGAAAAACTGTTTTTT
CDR3: CASSLVSGINEKLFF

V: TRBV5-6
size: -
D: TRBD2
J: TRBJ2-3
DNA: TGTGCCAGCAGCGCGCAGGGACTAGCGGGGGCAGAAGATACGCAGTATTTT
CDR3: CASSAQGLAGAEDTQYF

V: TRBV4-1
size: -
D: TRBD2
J: TRBJ2-2
DNA: TGCGCCAGCAGCCTCCGGACTAGCGGGAACACCGGGGAGCTGTTTTTT
CDR3: CASSLRTSGNTGELFF

V: TRBV5-6
size: -
D: TRBD1
J: TRBJ1-3
DNA: TGTGCCAGCAGCTTAGGGACAGGAATAAACACCATATATTTT
CDR3: CASSLGTGINTIYF

V: TRBV9
size: -
D: -
J: TRBJ1-1
DNA: TGTGCCAGCGCCCCGGGGGGGCTAGGAACTGAAGCTTTCTTT
CDR3: CASAPGGLGTEAFF